This T cell receptor beta chain is from a study of cytomegalovirus exposure and HLA in healthy donors. Vbeta (60) and Jbeta (13) primers were used in the PCR. Repertoires were generated with immunoSEQ multiplex PCR, while TCRdb's copy carries only in-frame clones and drops some. The sample comprises 95,000 to 120,000 clones, about four fifths of which are singletons, and 2.5% rests with the top ten. Study-level results: Earlier analysis found most TCR beta V segments productive about 90% or about 30% of the time. Donor immune exposure was known only as CMV serostatus. It was confirmed in vitro that a few of the CMV-associated chains were specific for CMV antigens. It has been reported that TCR beta sequences accurately predicted the HLA-A and HLA-B alleles of most subjects.

With regard to this clone: Its antigen is undetermined.

V was cut by 3 bases and J by 2 bases, with 8 bases left in between. From germline, CDR1 is SNHLY and CDR2 FYNNEI. CDR3 size: 14 residues. Sequences were obtained from PBMCs. V gene TRBV2 combines with J gene TRBJ1-5; D uncertain. This clonotype was sampled from a woman under 30 in good health and CMV-seronegative. DNA for the CDR3: TGTGCCAGCAGTGATGGGGAGGGCAATCAGCCCCAGCATTTT. It specifies CASSDGEGNQPQHF.